This T cell receptor beta chain originates from a study of T cells expressing NK-cell markers. Looking at the study overall: HCMV serostatus: most of the eight sequenced donors positive, one negative.

TCRdb re-called the 5' RACE reads; one entry per CDR3 protein, DNA not given. Its table lists around 380,000 distinct CDR3 sequences. Remarks on this clonotype: Its antigen is still unknown.

Findings of the study overall: A range of about 1.0-8% of CD8+ T cells consisted of dominant NKG2C+ clonotypes in several donors. Leadership of the CD3+CD56-NKG2C+ fraction also belonged to these clonotypes in several donors.

Germline V gene lookup returns CDR1 SQVTM and CDR2 ANQGSEA. The CDR3 has 13 residues. Sequenced input: blood T cells: a sorted CD56 or NKG2C T cell subset, CD4+ or CD8+ T cells, or bulk PBMC T cells (not recorded which). The TCR originated in a woman in her forties or fifties in good health. The genes are TRBV29-1 and TRBJ2-1; as DNA is missing, the TRBD2 call by TCRdb cannot be tested. The CDR3 loop reads CSAREPGYNEQFF.